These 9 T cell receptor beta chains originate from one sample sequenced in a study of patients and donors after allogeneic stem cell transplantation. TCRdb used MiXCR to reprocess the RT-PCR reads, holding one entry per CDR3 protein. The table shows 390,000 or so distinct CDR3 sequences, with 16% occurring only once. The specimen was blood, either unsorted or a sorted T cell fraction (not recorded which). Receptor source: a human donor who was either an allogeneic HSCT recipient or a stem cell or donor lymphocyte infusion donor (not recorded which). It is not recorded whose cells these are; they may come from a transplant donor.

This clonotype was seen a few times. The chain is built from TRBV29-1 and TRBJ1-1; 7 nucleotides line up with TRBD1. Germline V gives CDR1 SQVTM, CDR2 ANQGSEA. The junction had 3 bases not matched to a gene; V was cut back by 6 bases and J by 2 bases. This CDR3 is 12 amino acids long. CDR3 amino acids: CSVHRGNTEAFF. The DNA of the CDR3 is TGCAGCGTCCACAGGGGAAACACTGAAGCTTTCTTT.

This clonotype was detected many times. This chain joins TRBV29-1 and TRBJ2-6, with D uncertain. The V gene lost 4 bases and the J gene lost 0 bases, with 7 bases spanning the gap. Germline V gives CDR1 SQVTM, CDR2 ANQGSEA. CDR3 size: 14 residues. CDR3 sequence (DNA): TGCAGCGTTGGAAGAGACTCTGGGGCCAACGTCCTGACTTTC. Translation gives CSVGRDSGANVLTF.

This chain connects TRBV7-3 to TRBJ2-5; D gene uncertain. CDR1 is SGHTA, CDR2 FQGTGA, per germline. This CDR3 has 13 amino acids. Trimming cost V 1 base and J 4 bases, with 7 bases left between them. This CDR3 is CASSLKAGETQYF. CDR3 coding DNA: TGTGCCAGCAGCTTAAAGGCCGGAGAGACCCAGTACTTC.

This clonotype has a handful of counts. This CDR3 reads CASSLVGTGTSYEQYF. The CDR3, as DNA: TGTGCCAGCAGCTTAGTCGGGACAGGGACCTCCTACGAGCAGTACTTC. The chain links TRBV7-2 to TRBJ2-7; 9 bases align to TRBD1. V shed 1 base and J 0 bases; nucleotides not matched to a gene: 4. This CDR3 spans 16 amino acids. CDR1 and CDR2 (germline): SGHTA, FQGNSA.

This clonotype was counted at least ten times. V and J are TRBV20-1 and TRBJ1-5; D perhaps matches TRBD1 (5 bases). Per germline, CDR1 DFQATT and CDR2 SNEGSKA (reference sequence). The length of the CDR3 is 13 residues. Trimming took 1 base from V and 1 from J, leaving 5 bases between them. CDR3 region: CSARGGSNQPQHF. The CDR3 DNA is TGCAGTGCTAGAGGGGGGAGCAATCAGCCCCAGCATTTT.

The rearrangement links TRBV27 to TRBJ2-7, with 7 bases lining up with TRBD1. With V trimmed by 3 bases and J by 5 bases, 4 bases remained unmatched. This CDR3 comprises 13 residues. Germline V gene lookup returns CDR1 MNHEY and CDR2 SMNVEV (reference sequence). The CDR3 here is CASSFTGADEQYF. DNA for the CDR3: TGTGCCAGCAGTTTTACAGGGGCCGACGAGCAGTACTTC.

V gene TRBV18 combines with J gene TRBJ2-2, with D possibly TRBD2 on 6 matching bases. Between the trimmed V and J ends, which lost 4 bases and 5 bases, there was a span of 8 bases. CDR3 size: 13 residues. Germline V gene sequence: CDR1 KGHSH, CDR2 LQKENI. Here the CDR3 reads CASSQSGTGELFF. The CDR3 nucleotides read TGTGCCAGCTCACAAAGCGGGACCGGGGAGCTGTTTTTT.

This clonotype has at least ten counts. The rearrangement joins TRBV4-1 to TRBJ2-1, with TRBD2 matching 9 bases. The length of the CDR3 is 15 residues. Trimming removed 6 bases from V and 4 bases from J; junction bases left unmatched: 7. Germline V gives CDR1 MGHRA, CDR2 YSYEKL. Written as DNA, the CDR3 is TGCGCCAGCAGGCCTCTAGCGGGAATTTACAATGAGCAGTTCTTC. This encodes CASRPLAGIYNEQFF.

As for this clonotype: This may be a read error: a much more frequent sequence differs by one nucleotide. The CDR3 sequence is CASSSAGGGTEAFF. In DNA, the CDR3 is TGTGCCAGCAGCTCGGCAGGTGGGGGCACTGAAGCTTTCTTT. This sequence joins TRBV5-6 and TRBJ1-1, with a tentative D call TRBD1 (5 bases). Germline V gives CDR1 SGHDT, CDR2 YYEEEE. The ends were cut back, 3 bases at V and 4 bases at J, with 13 bases in the middle. CDR3 length: 14 amino acids.